Listed below are T cell receptor beta chains from one sample, sequenced in a study of T cell responses to AZD1222 COVID-19 vaccine. Sequencing was performed with immunoSEQ multiplex PCR; in TCRdb, only in-frame clones are kept and a portion is missing. Seen here are roughly 100,000 clones, less than 95% observed once, and the top ten hold 1.3%. This specimen consisted of peripheral blood, obtained on day 0 of AZD1222 vaccination. The receptor set was obtained from an adult in good health. The CDR3 runs from the conserved cysteine through the conserved F or W. D genes are given only for firm matches. Expanded clones get a size class; other rows say once, few or many, or leave the size out.

TGTGCCAGAAGTCCACCGACACTCAATCAGCCCCAGCATTTT,CARSPPTLNQPQHF,TRBV5-3,.,14,TRBJ1-5,.
TGTGCCAGCAGTGAACCCCACATTGGCGGCTATGGCTACACCTTC,CASSEPHIGGYGYTF,TRBV2,.,15,TRBJ1-2,.
TGTGCCAGCACCAGCCCGGGACAGGGGGCCGGAGATACGCAGTATTTT,CASTSPGQGAGDTQYF,TRBV28,.,16,TRBJ2-3,TRBD1
TGTGCCAGTAGTATGGGTGCGGCAACTAATGAAAAACTGTTTTTT,CASSMGAATNEKLFF,TRBV19,once,15,TRBJ1-4,.
TGCGCCAGCAGCTTGGGCGACGAGCAGTACTTC,CASSLGDEQYF,TRBV5-1,.,11,TRBJ2-7,.
TGTGCCAGCAGTCAATCCACATGGGACTATGGCTACACCTTC,CASSQSTWDYGYTF,TRBV6-5,once,14,TRBJ1-2,.
TGTGCCAGCAGGGACGACAGGATTAGGGCCGGGGAGCTGTTTTTT,CASRDDRIRAGELFF,TRBV2,once,15,TRBJ2-2,.
TGTGCCAGCAGCTTGGGGAAAGAGCCCCAGCATTTT,CASSLGKEPQHF,TRBV7-3,.,12,TRBJ1-5,.
TGTGCCAGCAGCTACCCGGGTCGAACTGAAGCTTTCTTT,CASSYPGRTEAFF,TRBV5-4,.,13,TRBJ1-1,.
TGTGCCAGTAGGCCAGGTCGACTATATCCCGAACGGCCCTTGGGAACTAATGAAAAACTGTTTTTT,CASRPGRLYPERPLGTNEKLFF,TRBV19,.,22,TRBJ1-4,.
TGTGCCAGCAGCGCACAGGGGGATAATGAAAAACTGTTTTTT,CASSAQGDNEKLFF,TRBV7-2,.,14,TRBJ1-4,TRBD1
TGTGCCAGCAGCTGGGTAGGAGAGACCCAGTACTTC,CASSWVGETQYF,TRBV5-8,.,12,TRBJ2-5,.
TGTGCCATCATGCAGGGAGCTAACTATGGCTACACCTTC,CAIMQGANYGYTF,TRBV10-3,.,13,TRBJ1-2,.
TGCGCCAGCAGCGGATATACAGGGGGAGTTGAAAAACTGTTTTTT,CASSGYTGGVEKLFF,TRBV5-1,.,15,TRBJ1-4,TRBD1
TGTGCCAGTACCCCGGTTTCCGGGGGGGTCGACAATGAGCAGTTCTTC,CASTPVSGGVDNEQFF,TRBV19,.,16,TRBJ2-1,TRBD2
TGCAGCGTTAGGGCCGGTTGGGGAATGATGAACACTGAAGCTTTCTTT,CSVRAGWGMMNTEAFF,TRBV29-1,.,16,TRBJ1-1,.
TGTGCCGCCGGGGACCCGCCTCTTGAAAAACTGTTTTTT,CAAGDPPLEKLFF,TRBV6-5,once,13,TRBJ1-4,.
TGTGCCAGTAGTCCCCCCCATAGCATCGGGGAGCTGTTTTTT,CASSPPHSIGELFF,TRBV19,few,14,TRBJ2-2,.
TGTGCCAGCAGCTTGAACAGGGGGGATACGCAGTATTTT,CASSLNRGDTQYF,TRBV5-5,.,13,TRBJ2-3,TRBD1
TGTGCCAGCAGCGCCGCAATCCGAGCGGGGATAGATACGCAGTATTTT,CASSAAIRAGIDTQYF,TRBV9,.,16,TRBJ2-3,TRBD2
TGCGCCAGCAGCCAAGTTGTGACCACAGATACGCAGTATTTT,CASSQVVTTDTQYF,TRBV4-1,.,14,TRBJ2-3,.
TGCAGTGCTAGTGGACTTAGGGGGACTCTTACTTTCTACGAGCAGTACTTC,CSASGLRGTLTFYEQYF,TRBV20-1,.,17,TRBJ2-7,.
TGTGCCAGCAGCTTGAGTTCGGACAATACCTACGAGCAGTACTTC,CASSLSSDNTYEQYF,TRBV11-2,once,15,TRBJ2-7,.
TGTGCCAGCAGTGCGCCGACAGGGGTCACTGAAGCTTTCTTT,CASSAPTGVTEAFF,TRBV28,.,14,TRBJ1-1,TRBD1
TGTGCCAGCAGTGGAACATCAACGGGAAACACCATATATTTT,CASSGTSTGNTIYF,TRBV2,once,14,TRBJ1-3,.
TGTGCCAGCTCACCGAGGCAGGGATTTGAAAACACTGAAGCTTTCTTT,CASSPRQGFENTEAFF,TRBV18,.,16,TRBJ1-1,.
TGTGCCAGCAGCTCTGGACCTCTGACGACCTATGGCTACACCTTC,CASSSGPLTTYGYTF,TRBV7-6,once,15,TRBJ1-2,.
TGTGCCACCAGTGATGTCCGCGGGGGGTACAATGAGCAGTTCTTC,CATSDVRGGYNEQFF,TRBV24-1,.,15,TRBJ2-1,TRBD2
TGTGCCAGCACCAGAAGCGTGGGGGTTGGGAACACCGGGGAGCTGTTTTTT,CASTRSVGVGNTGELFF,TRBV11-3,.,17,TRBJ2-2,.
TGTGCCAGCACGCTTCTAGCGGGGAGCTCCTACGAGCAGTACTTC,CASTLLAGSSYEQYF,TRBV7-8,.,15,TRBJ2-7,TRBD2
TGTGCCAGCAGCGTTAGCGACGGAGCCTACAATGAGCAGTTCTTC,CASSVSDGAYNEQFF,TRBV9,.,15,TRBJ2-1,.
TGTGCCAGCAGTCTCTCTCAGGGAAACACCATATATTTT,CASSLSQGNTIYF,TRBV6-5,.,13,TRBJ1-3,.
TGTGCCTGGAGCCCCGGCGGGGGGGCGGGAGATACGCAGTATTTT,CAWSPGGGAGDTQYF,TRBV30,.,15,TRBJ2-3,TRBD2
TGTGCCAGTAGCCGGGACAGCCGAAATGAAAAACTGTTTTTT,CASSRDSRNEKLFF,TRBV19,few,14,TRBJ1-4,TRBD1
TGTGCCAGCCTGGGGGGGACTATCAACACTGAAGCTTTCTTT,CASLGGTINTEAFF,TRBV28,.,14,TRBJ1-1,.
TGTGCCAGTAGTCCCCGGCGGGGCCCGAACACTGAAGCTTTCTTT,CASSPRRGPNTEAFF,TRBV19,.,15,TRBJ1-1,.
TGTGCCAGCAGCCAAGAGGTAACCGACACCGGGGAGCTGTTTTTT,CASSQEVTDTGELFF,TRBV3-1/TRBV3-2,.,15,TRBJ2-2,.
TGCAGCGTTGATAGGGCGACCGACACTGAAGCTTTCTTT,CSVDRATDTEAFF,TRBV29-1,.,13,TRBJ1-1,.
TGTGCCAGCAGGAGGCCTAGCGGGGGCGATGTGGCAGATACGCAGTATTTT,CASRRPSGGDVADTQYF,TRBV5-4,.,17,TRBJ2-3,TRBD2
TGCGCCAGCAGCATGGATAGCGGGGGGGCTTGGAATGAGCAGTTCTTC,CASSMDSGGAWNEQFF,TRBV5-1,.,16,TRBJ2-1,TRBD2
TGTGCCAGCAGCCCGCAGGGTATGCAAGTGGACACTGAAGCTTTCTTT,CASSPQGMQVDTEAFF,TRBV3-1/TRBV3-2,.,16,TRBJ1-1,.
TGTGCCAGCAGCCCGGGACAGGGGAATTCACCCCTCCACTTT,CASSPGQGNSPLHF,TRBV7-9,.,14,TRBJ1-6,TRBD1
TGCAGCGTTGAGGAGGGCTACGAGCAGTACTTC,CSVEEGYEQYF,TRBV29-1,.,11,TRBJ2-7,.
TGTGCCATATCCGGCAGTACGAACACCGGGGAGCTGTTTTTT,CAISGSTNTGELFF,TRBV11-1,.,14,TRBJ2-2,.
TGTGCCATCACTCTCACCGCGAACACTGAAGCTTTCTTT,CAITLTANTEAFF,TRBV10-3,.,13,TRBJ1-1,.
TGTGCCAGCAGCCCTATCCTTCAGGGCTCCTATGGCTACACCTTC,CASSPILQGSYGYTF,TRBV5-6,.,15,TRBJ1-2,.
TGTGCCAGCAGCCGCTTAGGGGGGGCATATTTGGCTTTCTTT,CASSRLGGAYLAFF,TRBV7-2,once,14,TRBJ1-1,.
TGTGCCAGCAGCTTACTTGTTCAGGGACGAGATACGCAGTATTTT,CASSLLVQGRDTQYF,TRBV7-6,.,15,TRBJ2-3,.
TGCGCCAGCGGGACAGAGCCTACGTATGGCTACACCTTC,CASGTEPTYGYTF,TRBV5-1,.,13,TRBJ1-2,TRBD1
TGTGCCAGTAGGGTCACAAACTCTGGAAACACCATATATTTT,CASRVTNSGNTIYF,TRBV19,.,14,TRBJ1-3,.
TGTGCCAGCAGCTTGGTAGGCGGGGGGGCCTCCAAAAACATTCAGTACTTC,CASSLVGGGASKNIQYF,TRBV5-6,.,17,TRBJ2-4,TRBD2
TGTGCCAGTAGTACTCAGATTCAAGAGACCCAGTACTTC,CASSTQIQETQYF,TRBV19,.,13,TRBJ2-5,.
TGTGCCAGCAGCTCCCTCAGGACTAGCGGGGGGGCGAACACCGGGGAGCTGTTTTTT,CASSSLRTSGGANTGELFF,TRBV11-2,.,19,TRBJ2-2,TRBD2
TGTGCCAGCACCCCCGTAACGAACGAGCAGTACTTC,CASTPVTNEQYF,TRBV6-5,.,12,TRBJ2-7,.
TGTGCCAGCAGTTTAGTGGGGTGGAGGAATCAGCCCCAGCATTTT,CASSLVGWRNQPQHF,TRBV28,.,15,TRBJ1-5,.